The clone carrying this TCR beta chain showed up just a few times. Its target is not known. Other DNA sequences within the sample encode an identical CDR3. 60 Vbeta and 13 Jbeta primers were used in PCR. Produced via immunoSEQ multiplex PCR; TCRdb's table is partial and in-frame only. The data contain around 110,000 clones, 9.5% of them singletons. This record belongs to a study of cytomegalovirus exposure and HLA in healthy donors. Whole-study results and caveats: Upon later analysis, TCR association rates were observed to vary by HLA locus, being highest for DRB1 and lowest for HLA-C. There were reportedly fewer N-insertions in an Asian-associated ancestry cluster than the roughly 700-donor mean, in a later analysis. A list of about 180 TCR beta chains associated with cytomegalovirus was given.

Trimming at V came to 2 bases and at J to 7 bases, leaving 5 bases not matched to a gene. Germline values: CDR1 MNHEY, CDR2 SVGAGI. The length of the CDR3 is 14 residues. Source material: PBMCs. The V and J genes are TRBV6-5 and TRBJ1-2; 9 nucleotides align to TRBD1. The source of this sequence is a man aged 25 to 45 in good health and CMV-seronegative. The CDR3: CASSYLGQGGGYTF. Here the CDR3 DNA reads TGTGCCAGCAGTTACCTGGGACAGGGAGGTGGCTACACCTTC.